The TCR beta chain described here comes from a study of T cell responses to AZD1222 COVID-19 vaccine. General study findings and limits: Recipients of AZD1222 seropositive at baseline numbered only 5 to 7. Mapped onto spike, vaccine-associated CD4 TCRs spanned it and were dominant at 160-218 and 743-854. The reported proportion of spike-specific TCRs targeting unmutated variant regions was nearly half. Females made up more of the donors, who were largely white British, and clonal diversity may have come out too low.

The protocol was immunoSEQ multiplex PCR, while the TCRdb copy is restricted to in-frame clones and leaves out a portion. Counted here are 150,000 to 200,000 clones, roughly 88% occurring once; the ten biggest clones make up roughly 6%. CDR1 is ENHRY, CDR2 SYGVKD, per germline. CDR3 size: 13 residues. V was clipped by 10 bases and J by 1 base, with 13 bases between them. Only one count was recorded for this clone. Its specificity is not known. The chain couples TRBV10-3 to TRBJ1-2; D might be TRBD1 (5 bases). This clonotype was sampled from an adult who received the AZD1222 COVID-19 vaccine. The input for sequencing was peripheral blood, taken 28 days after the second AZD1222 dose. The CDR3 loop reads CAKGGEGNYGYTF. In nucleotides, the CDR3 is TGTGCCAAAGGAGGGGAGGGTAACTATGGCTACACCTTC.